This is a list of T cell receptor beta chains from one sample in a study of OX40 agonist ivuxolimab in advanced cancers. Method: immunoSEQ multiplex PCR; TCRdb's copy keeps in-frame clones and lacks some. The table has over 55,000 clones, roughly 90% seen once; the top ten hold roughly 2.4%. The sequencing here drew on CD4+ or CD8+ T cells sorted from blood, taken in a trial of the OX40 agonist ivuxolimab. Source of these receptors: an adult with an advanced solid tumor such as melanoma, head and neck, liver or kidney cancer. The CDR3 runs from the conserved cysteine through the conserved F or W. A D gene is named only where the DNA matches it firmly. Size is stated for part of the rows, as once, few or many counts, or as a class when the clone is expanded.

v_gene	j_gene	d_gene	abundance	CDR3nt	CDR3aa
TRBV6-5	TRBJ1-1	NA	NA	TGTGCCAGCAGTTACGGAGGGAACACTGAAGCTTTCTTT	CASSYGGNTEAFF
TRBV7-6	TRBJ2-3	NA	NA	TGTGCCAGCAGCCGAGGTAGCGTGGCTAGGACAGATACGCAGTATTTT	CASSRGSVARTDTQYF
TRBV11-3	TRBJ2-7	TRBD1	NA	TGTGCCAGCAGCTTAGGCTGGGGACAGGGGCACTCCTACGAGCAGTACTTC	CASSLGWGQGHSYEQYF
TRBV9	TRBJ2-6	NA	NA	TGTGCCAGCAGCGTAGCTTGGACTTCTGGGGCCAACGTCCTGACTTTC	CASSVAWTSGANVLTF
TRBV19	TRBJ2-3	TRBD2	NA	TGTGCCAGTAGTATGAGACTAGCGGGCACAGATACGCAGTATTTT	CASSMRLAGTDTQYF
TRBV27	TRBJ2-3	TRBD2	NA	TGTGCCAGCAGTTATCGGACTAGCGGGTTCCTCACAGATACGCAGTATTTT	CASSYRTSGFLTDTQYF
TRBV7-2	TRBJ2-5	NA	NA	TGTGCCAGCGCCACGGGTTACCAAGAGACCCAGTACTTC	CASATGYQETQYF
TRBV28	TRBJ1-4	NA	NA	TGTGCCAGCAGTTCTGGCACCCGCAGAACTAATGAAAAACTGTTTTTT	CASSSGTRRTNEKLFF
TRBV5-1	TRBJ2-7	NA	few	TGCGCCAGCAGCCTGGACAGAGAAGGGCTCGAGCAGTACTTC	CASSLDREGLEQYF
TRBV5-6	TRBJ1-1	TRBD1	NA	TGTGCCAGCAGCCCGGAGACAGGGGATCCTGACACTGAAGCTTTCTTT	CASSPETGDPDTEAFF
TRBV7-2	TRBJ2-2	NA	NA	TGTGCCAGCAGCCCCGGGATCTCGAACACCGGGGAGCTGTTTTTT	CASSPGISNTGELFF
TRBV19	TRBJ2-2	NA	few	TGTGCCAGTAGGAGGGACGTGAACACCGGGGAGCTGTTTTTT	CASRRDVNTGELFF
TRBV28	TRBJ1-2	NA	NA	TGTGCCAGCAGTCCCGACAGTTTCAGGCGGGGGGTTTTC	CASSPDSFRRGVF
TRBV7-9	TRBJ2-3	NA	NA	TGTGCCAGCAGCATAGGGACGAGGACGACGCTTAGCACAGATACGCAGTATTTT	CASSIGTRTTLSTDTQYF
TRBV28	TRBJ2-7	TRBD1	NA	TGTGCCAGCATCGACAGGGTAACCTACGAGCAGTACTTC	CASIDRVTYEQYF
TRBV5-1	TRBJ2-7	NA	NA	TGCGCCAGCAGCTTGGTGCCCGGGACATACGAGCAGTACTTC	CASSLVPGTYEQYF
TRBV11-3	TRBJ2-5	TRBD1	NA	TGTGCCAGCAGCCCTACCGGGACAGTGGAGACCCAGTACTTC	CASSPTGTVETQYF
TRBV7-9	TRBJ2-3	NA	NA	TGTGCCAGCAGCTTGTTGACTACAGATACGCAGTATTTT	CASSLLTTDTQYF
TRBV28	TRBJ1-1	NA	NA	TGTGCCAGCAGTTTATGGACTAACACTGAAGCTTTCTTT	CASSLWTNTEAFF
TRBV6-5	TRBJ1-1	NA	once	TGTGCCAGCAGTGGGACACGCCACACTGAAGCTTTCTTT	CASSGTRHTEAFF
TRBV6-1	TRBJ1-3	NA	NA	TGTGCCAGCAGTGTACATGACACAAAGGGCTCTGGAAACACCATATATTTT	CASSVHDTKGSGNTIYF
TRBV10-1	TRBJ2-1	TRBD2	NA	TGCGCCAGCAGCGTAGCGGGGCGTGGCAATGAGCAGTTCTTC	CASSVAGRGNEQFF
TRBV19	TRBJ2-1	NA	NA	TGTGCCAGTAGTATAGATTGGGGAAATGAGCAGTTCTTC	CASSIDWGNEQFF
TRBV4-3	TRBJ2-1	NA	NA	TGCGCCAGCAGCCAAAGGCGGACTGTAAAGCAGTTCTTC	CASSQRRTVKQFF
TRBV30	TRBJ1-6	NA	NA	TGTGCCTGGAGTGCGGGAGCACCCCTCCACTTT	CAWSAGAPLHF
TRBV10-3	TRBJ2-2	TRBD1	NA	TGTGCCATCAGTGCCTCCGGGACAGGGAATCACGGGGAGCTGTTTTTT	CAISASGTGNHGELFF
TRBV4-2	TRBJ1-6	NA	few	TGTGCCAGCAGCCCAGGCGAGGACAAGGCTTTTTCACCCCTCCACTTT	CASSPGEDKAFSPLHF
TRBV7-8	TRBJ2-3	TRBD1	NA	TGTGCCAGCAGCCAGAGGGTGCTTGGGACAGGGGGCGGTAATACGCAGTATTTT	CASSQRVLGTGGGNTQYF
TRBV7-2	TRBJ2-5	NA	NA	TGTGCCAGCAGCGCGCGGACAGAGACCCAGTACTTC	CASSARTETQYF
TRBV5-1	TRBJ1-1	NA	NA	TGCGCCAGCAGCTTGACAGGGACTGAAGCTTTCTTT	CASSLTGTEAFF
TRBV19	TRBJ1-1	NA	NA	TGTGCCAGTAGTATTCTCCAGGGAAAGGCTTTCTTT	CASSILQGKAFF
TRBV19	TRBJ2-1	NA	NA	TGTGCCAGTAGTTTCGTGGGAGTGGGCAATGAGCAGTTCTTC	CASSFVGVGNEQFF
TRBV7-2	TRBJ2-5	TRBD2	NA	TGTGCCAGCAGCCCTATTTCGGGGGGTGGGGAGACCCAGTACTTC	CASSPISGGGETQYF
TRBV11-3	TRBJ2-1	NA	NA	TGTGCCAGCAGCCTCCGGAGGGGATTTCAAGGGAATGAGCAGTTCTTC	CASSLRRGFQGNEQFF
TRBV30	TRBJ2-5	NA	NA	TGTGCCTGGAATCTGGGAGAGATGATGGAGACCCAGTACTTC	CAWNLGEMMETQYF
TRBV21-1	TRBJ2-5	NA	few	TGTGCCAGCAGCAAAGTTATAAGGGGCAAGCAAGAGACCCAGTACTTC	CASSKVIRGKQETQYF
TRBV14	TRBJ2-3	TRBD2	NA	TGTGCCAGCAGCCAGGGACTAGCGGGGAGCACAGATACGCAGTATTTT	CASSQGLAGSTDTQYF
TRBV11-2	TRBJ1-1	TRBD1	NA	TGTGCCAGCAGCCTTGACAGGGTCACTGAAGCTTTCTTT	CASSLDRVTEAFF
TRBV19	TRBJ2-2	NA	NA	TGTGCCAGTACCAGAATCAGGGACGCGAACACCGGGGAGCTGTTTTTT	CASTRIRDANTGELFF
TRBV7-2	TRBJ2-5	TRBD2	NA	TGTGCCAGCAGCTTAGTTTCTCTAGCGGGGGGGCCGGGTGAGACCCAGTACTTC	CASSLVSLAGGPGETQYF
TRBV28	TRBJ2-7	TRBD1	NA	TGTGCCAGCAGGGGGGACAGACCGTTCGGGGAGCAGTACTTC	CASRGDRPFGEQYF
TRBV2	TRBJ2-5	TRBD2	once	TGTGCCAGCCACAGGGAAAGCGGGAGTAGTGAGACCCAGTACTTC	CASHRESGSSETQYF
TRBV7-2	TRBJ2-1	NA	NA	TGTGCCAGCAGCTTAGAGTGGGGGCGCTACAATGAGCAGTTCTTC	CASSLEWGRYNEQFF
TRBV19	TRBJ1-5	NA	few	TGTGCCAGTAGTATTGGGGGCGGTCAGCCCCAGCATTTT	CASSIGGGQPQHF
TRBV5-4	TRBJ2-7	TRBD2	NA	TGTGCCAGCAGCTTGTTCGGGACTAGCTCCTACGAGCAGTACTTC	CASSLFGTSSYEQYF
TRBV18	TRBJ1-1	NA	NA	TGTGCCAGCTCACCCCTTGGGGACACTGAAGCTTTCTTT	CASSPLGDTEAFF
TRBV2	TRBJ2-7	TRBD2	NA	TGTGCCAGCAGTCCTATAGCGGGAGACGGCGAGCAGTACTTC	CASSPIAGDGEQYF
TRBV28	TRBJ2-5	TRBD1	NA	TGTGCCAGCAGTTTTTCGGACAGGCAAGCCCAGTACTTC	CASSFSDRQAQYF
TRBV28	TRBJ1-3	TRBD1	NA	TGTGCCAGCAGTTCCCAGGGGGCGCGGGGAAACACCATATATTTT	CASSSQGARGNTIYF
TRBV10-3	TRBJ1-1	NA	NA	TGTGCCATCACCCGCCGGGACGGCACTGAAGCTTTCTTT	CAITRRDGTEAFF
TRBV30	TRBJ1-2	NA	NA	TGTGCCTGGGTTCCATCGCCAGGGTTTAGCGGCTATGGCTACACCTTC	CAWVPSPGFSGYGYTF
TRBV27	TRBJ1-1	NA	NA	TGTGCCAGCAGAAACACACTGAACACTGAAGCTTTCTTT	CASRNTLNTEAFF
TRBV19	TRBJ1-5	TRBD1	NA	TGTGCCAGTAAGGGATCCCCGACAGGGAATCAGCCCCAGCATTTT	CASKGSPTGNQPQHF
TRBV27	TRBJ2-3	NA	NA	TGTGCCAGCAGTCGACACGGGAGCGGGAGCACAGATACGCAGTATTTT	CASSRHGSGSTDTQYF